Included here is one T cell receptor beta chain sequence, with context. Original analysis: Cell counts per sample came from amplifying reference gene primers. Measured with immunoSEQ multiplex PCR; TCRdb has only the in-frame clones, and not every one. Clonal size and the V and J genes are those of that table, whereas D and trimming came from the DNA. This repertoire shows about 150,000 clones, roughly 80% found once; its top ten account for about 14%. The source of the sample is a study of blood T cell repertoires in COVID-19. Study-level information: Spain, Italy and the United States supplied samples that represented acute and convalescent COVID-19.

In germline, CDR1 is WNHNN, CDR2 SYGVQD (reference sequence). Trimming removed 3 bases from V and 7 bases from J; junction bases left unmatched: 5. This CDR3 region has 14 residues. The sample comprised peripheral blood. The chain recombines TRBV10-1 with TRBJ1-4; 7 bases are a match to TRBD1. This TCR was recovered from a woman aged 80 or older with acute or convalescent COVID-19. The CDR3 protein is CASSDGDSLEKLFF. CDR3 DNA: TGCGCCAGCAGTGACGGGGACAGCCTTGAAAAACTGTTTTTT.